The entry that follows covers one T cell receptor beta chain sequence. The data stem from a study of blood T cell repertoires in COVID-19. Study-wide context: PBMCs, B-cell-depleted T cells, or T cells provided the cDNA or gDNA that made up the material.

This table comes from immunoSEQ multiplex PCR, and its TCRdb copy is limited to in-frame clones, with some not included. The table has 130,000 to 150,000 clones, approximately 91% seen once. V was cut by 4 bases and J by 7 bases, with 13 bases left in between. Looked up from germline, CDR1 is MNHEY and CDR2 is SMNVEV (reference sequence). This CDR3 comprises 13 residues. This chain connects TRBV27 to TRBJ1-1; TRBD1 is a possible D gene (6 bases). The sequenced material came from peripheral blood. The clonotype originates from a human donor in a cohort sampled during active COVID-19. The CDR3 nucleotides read TGTGCCAGCAGTTCAAGGGGGAGAGTTGAAGCTTTCTTT. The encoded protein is CASSSRGRVEAFF.